This TCR beta chain originates from a study of spatial heterogeneity in lung cancer. On the study more broadly: Detected beta-chain sequences consistently exceeded alpha-chain sequences. Whole-study findings and limits: One measure, the expanded intratumoral alpha and beta TCR count, tracked tumor mutation counts.

TCRdb re-analysed the 5' RACE reads in MiXCR, keeping a single row per CDR3 protein. The table shows roughly 18,000 distinct CDR3 sequences, with roughly 5.7% occurring only once. This clonotype has a handful of counts. Its antigen is undetermined. This beta chain turned up in a library designed for alpha chains; as an off-target read, its abundance says little. Time point indicated: sample taken at primary tumor resection. This CDR3 has 13 residues. The V gene end was trimmed by 4 bases and the J gene end by 2 bases; junction bases not matched to a gene: 1. In germline, CDR1 is SQVTM, CDR2 ANQGSEA. This receptor was identified in a female donor with early-stage non-small cell lung cancer. The V and J genes are TRBV29-1 and TRBJ2-7, with 11 bases that match TRBD1. The sequencing used lung tumor tissue, collected at surgery. As DNA, the CDR3 is TGCAGCGTTGCGGGACAGGGGGCCTACGAGCAGTACTTC. Amino acid sequence: CSVAGQGAYEQYF.